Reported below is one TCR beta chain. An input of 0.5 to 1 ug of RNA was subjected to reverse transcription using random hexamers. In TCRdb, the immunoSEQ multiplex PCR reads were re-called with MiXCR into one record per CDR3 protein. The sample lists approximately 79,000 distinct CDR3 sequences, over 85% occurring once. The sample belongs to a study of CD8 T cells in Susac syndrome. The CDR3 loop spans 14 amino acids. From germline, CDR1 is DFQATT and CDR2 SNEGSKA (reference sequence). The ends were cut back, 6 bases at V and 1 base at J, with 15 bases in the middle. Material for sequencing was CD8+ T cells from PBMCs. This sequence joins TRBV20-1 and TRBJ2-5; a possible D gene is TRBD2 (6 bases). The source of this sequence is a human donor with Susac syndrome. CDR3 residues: CSAREFGSQETQYF. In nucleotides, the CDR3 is TGCAGTGCGCGGGAATTTGGCAGCCAAGAGACCCAGTACTTC.